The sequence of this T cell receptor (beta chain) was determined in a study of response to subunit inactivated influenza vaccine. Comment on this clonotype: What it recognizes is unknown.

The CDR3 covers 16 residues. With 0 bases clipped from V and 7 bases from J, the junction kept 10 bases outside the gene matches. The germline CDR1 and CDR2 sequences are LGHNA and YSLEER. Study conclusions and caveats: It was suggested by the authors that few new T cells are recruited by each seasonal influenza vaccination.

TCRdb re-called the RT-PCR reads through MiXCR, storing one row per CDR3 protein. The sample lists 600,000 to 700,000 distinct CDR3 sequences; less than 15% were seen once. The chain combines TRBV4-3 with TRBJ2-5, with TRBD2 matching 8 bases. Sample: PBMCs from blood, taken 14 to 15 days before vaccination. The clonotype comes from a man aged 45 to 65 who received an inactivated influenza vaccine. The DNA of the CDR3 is TGCGCCAGCAGCCAAGATCTGGCGGGGGGCCGGGGGACCCAGTACTTC. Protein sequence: CASSQDLAGGRGTQYF.